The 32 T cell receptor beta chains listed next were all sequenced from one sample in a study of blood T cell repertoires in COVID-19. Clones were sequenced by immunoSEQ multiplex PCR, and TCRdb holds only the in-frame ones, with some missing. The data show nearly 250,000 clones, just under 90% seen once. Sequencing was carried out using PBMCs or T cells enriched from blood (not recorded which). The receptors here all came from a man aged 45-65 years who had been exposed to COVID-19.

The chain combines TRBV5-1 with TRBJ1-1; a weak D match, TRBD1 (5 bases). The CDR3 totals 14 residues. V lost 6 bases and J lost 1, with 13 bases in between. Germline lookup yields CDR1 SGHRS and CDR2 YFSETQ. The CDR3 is CASNHGHQNTEAFF. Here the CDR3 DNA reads TGCGCCAGCAACCATGGACACCAGAACACTGAAGCTTTCTTT.

The CDR3 here is CASSPQLRGNTGELFF. CDR3 bases: TGTGCCAGCAGCCCCCAGTTGCGGGGGAACACCGGGGAGCTGTTTTTT. This rearrangement joins TRBV5-4 to TRBJ2-2, with D tentatively TRBD2 (6 bases). V lost 4 bases and J lost 1, with 14 bases in between. Germline V gives CDR1 SGHNT, CDR2 YYREEE (reference sequence). The CDR3 contains 16 residues. Filled out from reference TRBV5-4 and TRBJ2-2, the complete variable domain reads ETGVTQSPTHLIKTRGQQVTLRCSSQSGHNTVSWYQQALGQGPQFIFQYYREEENGRGNFPPRFSGLQFPNYSSELNVNALELDDSALYLCASSPQLRGNTGELFFGEGSRLTVL.

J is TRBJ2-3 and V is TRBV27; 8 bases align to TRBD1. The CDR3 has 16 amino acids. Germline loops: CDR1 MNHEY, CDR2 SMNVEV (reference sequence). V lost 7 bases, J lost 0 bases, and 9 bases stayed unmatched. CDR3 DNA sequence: TGTGCCAGCATCAGGAGGGGACAGGTCAGCACAGATACGCAGTATTTT. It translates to CASIRRGQVSTDTQYF.

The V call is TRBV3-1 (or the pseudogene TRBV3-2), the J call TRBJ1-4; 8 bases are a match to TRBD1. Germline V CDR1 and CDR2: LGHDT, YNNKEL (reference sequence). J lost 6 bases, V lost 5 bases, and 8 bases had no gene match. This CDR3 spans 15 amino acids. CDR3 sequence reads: CASSSGGQGYEKLFF. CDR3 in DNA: TGTGCCAGCAGCAGTGGAGGACAGGGTTATGAAAAACTGTTTTTT.

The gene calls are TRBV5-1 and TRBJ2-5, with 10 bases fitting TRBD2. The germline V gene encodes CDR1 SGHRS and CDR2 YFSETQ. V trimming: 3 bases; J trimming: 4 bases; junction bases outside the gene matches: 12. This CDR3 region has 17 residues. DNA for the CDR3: TGCGCCAGCAGCTCGGGACTAGCGAGAGGGGGCGGAGAGACCCAGTACTTC. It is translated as CASSSGLARGGGETQYF.

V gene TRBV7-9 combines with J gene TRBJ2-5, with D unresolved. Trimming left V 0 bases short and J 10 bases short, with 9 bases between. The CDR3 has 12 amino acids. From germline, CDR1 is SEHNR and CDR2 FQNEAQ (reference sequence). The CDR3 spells CASSLARSHQYF. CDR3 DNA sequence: TGTGCCAGCAGCTTAGCCCGGAGCCACCAGTACTTC.

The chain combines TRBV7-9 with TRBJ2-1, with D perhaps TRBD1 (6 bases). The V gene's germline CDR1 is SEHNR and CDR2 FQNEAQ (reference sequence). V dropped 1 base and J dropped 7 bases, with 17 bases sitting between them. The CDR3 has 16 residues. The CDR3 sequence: CASSLGVGGFKNEQFF. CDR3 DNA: TGTGCCAGCAGCTTAGGAGTAGGGGGTTTTAAAAATGAGCAGTTCTTC.

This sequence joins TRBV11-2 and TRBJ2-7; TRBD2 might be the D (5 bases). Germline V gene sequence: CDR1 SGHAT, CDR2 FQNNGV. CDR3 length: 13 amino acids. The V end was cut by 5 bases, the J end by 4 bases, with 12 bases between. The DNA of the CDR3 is TGTGCCAGCAGCCCAGGACGGGGATACGAGCAGTACTTC. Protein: CASSPGRGYEQYF.

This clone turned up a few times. The CDR3: CASSLVSSGNTIYF. CDR3 nucleotides: TGTGCCAGCAGTTTAGTCTCCTCTGGAAACACCATATATTTT. The J gene is TRBJ1-3, the V gene TRBV28; D uncertain. Germline V gene lookup returns CDR1 MDHEN and CDR2 SYDVKM. V gave up 2 bases and J gave up 0 bases, with 5 bases separating them. The CDR3 sequence is 14 residues long.

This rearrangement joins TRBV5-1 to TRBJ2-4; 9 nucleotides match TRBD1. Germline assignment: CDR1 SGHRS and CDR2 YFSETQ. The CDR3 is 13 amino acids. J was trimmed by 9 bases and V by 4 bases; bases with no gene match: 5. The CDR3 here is CASSLGQGGIQYF. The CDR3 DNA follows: TGCGCCAGCAGCCTGGGACAGGGCGGCATTCAGTACTTC.

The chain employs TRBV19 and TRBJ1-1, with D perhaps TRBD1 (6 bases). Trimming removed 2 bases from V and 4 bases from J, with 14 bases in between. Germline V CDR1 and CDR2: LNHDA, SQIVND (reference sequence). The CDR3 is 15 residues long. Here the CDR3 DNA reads TGTGCCAGTAGTATAATCGCAGGGGTGGTCACTGAAGCTTTCTTT. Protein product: CASSIIAGVVTEAFF.

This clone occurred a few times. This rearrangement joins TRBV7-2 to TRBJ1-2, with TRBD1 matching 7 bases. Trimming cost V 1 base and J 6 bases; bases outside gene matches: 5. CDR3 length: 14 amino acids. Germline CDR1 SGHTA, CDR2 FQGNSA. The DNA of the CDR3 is TGTGCCAGCAGCTTAGGGGACAGTCCCCATGGCTACACCTTC. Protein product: CASSLGDSPHGYTF.

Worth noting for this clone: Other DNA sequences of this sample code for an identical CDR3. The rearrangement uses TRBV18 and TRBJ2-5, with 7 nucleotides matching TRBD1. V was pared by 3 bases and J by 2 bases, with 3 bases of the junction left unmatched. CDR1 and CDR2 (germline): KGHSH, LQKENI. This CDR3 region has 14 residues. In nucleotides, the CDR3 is TGTGCCAGCTCACCTCCGACAGGGCAAGAGACCCAGTACTTC. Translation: CASSPPTGQETQYF.

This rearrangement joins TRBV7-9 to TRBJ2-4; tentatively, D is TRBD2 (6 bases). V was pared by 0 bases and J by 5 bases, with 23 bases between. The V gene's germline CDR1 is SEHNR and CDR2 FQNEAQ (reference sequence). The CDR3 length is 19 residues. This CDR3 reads CASSLAPAAWQGGENIQYF. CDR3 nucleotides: TGTGCCAGCAGCTTAGCGCCGGCTGCATGGCAGGGAGGTGAAAACATTCAGTACTTC.

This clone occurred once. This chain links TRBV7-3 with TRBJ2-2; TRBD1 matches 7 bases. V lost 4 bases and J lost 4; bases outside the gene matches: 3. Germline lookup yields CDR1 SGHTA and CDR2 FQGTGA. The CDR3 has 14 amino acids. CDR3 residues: CASSSGQSTGELFF. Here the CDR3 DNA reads TGTGCCAGCAGCTCGGGACAGAGCACCGGGGAGCTGTTTTTT.

The CDR3 nucleotides are TGCAGTGCGAGTCGGACAGTCACAGGCGAAGCTTTCTTT. It encodes CSASRTVTGEAFF. The chain combines TRBV20-1 with TRBJ1-1, with D perhaps TRBD1 (6 bases). Germline V lookup: CDR1 DFQATT, CDR2 SNEGSKA (reference sequence). The CDR3 loop spans 13 amino acids. The V end was cut by 6 bases, the J end by 8 bases, with 19 bases between.

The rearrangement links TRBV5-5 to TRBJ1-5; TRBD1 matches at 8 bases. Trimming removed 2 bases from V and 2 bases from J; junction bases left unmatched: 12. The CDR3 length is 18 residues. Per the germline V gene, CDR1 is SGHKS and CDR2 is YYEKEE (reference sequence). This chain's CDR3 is CASSFGQGVKWRNQPQHF. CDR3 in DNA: TGTGCCAGCAGCTTCGGACAGGGCGTGAAATGGCGCAATCAGCCCCAGCATTTT.

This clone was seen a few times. CDR3 sequence (DNA): TGTGCCAGCAGCTTATCAACAGGGACGGATGGCTACACCTTC. It yields the protein CASSLSTGTDGYTF. The rearrangement uses TRBV11-2 and TRBJ1-2; maybe TRBD1 (6 bases). The germline V and J ends were trimmed by 2 bases and 6 bases, with 13 bases remaining between them. This CDR3 contains 14 residues. From germline, CDR1 is SGHAT and CDR2 FQNNGV. Looking up the rest from reference TRBV11-2 and TRBJ1-2 gives the full variable domain: EAGVAQSPRYKIIEKRQSVAFWCNPISGHATLYWYQQILGQGPKLLIQFQNNGVVDDSQLPKDRFSAERLKGVDSTLKIQPAKLEDSAVYLCASSLSTGTDGYTFGSGTRLTVV.

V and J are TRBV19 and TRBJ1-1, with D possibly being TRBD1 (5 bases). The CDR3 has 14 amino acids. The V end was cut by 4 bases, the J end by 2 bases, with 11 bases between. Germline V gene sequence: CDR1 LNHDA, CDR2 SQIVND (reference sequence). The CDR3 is CASSRWRGNTEAFF. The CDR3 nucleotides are TGTGCCAGTAGTAGATGGAGGGGCAACACTGAAGCTTTCTTT.

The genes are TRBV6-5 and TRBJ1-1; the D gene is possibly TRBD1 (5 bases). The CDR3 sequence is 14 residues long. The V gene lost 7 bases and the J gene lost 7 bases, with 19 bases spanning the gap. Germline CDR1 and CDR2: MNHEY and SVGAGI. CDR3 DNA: TGTGCCAGCACCATGAACGGAGACGACAGTGAAGCTTTCTTT. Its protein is CASTMNGDDSEAFF.

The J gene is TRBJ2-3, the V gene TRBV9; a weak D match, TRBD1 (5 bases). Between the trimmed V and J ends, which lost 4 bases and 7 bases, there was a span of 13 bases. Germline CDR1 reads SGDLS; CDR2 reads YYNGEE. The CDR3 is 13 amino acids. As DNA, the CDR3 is TGTGCCAGCAGCACCTACCAGGGTTATACGCAGTATTTT. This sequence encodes CASSTYQGYTQYF.

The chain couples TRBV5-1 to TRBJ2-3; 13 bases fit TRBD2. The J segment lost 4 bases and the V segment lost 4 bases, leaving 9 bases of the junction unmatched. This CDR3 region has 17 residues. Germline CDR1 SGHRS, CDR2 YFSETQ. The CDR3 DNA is TGCGCCAGCAGCCCGTACTCGGGACTAGCGGGGCCAGATACGCAGTATTTT. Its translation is CASSPYSGLAGPDTQYF.

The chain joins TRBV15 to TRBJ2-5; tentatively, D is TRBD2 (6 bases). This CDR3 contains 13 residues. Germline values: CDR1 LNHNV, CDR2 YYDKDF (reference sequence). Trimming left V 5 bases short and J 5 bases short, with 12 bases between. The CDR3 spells CATSPLARETQYF. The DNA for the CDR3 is TGTGCCACCAGCCCCCTAGCGCGGGAGACCCAGTACTTC.

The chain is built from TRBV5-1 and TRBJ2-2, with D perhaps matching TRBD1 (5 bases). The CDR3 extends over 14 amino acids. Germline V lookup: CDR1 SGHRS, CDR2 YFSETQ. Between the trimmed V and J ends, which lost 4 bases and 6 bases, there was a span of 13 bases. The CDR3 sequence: CASSRTGAPGELFF. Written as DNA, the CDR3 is TGCGCCAGCAGCCGTACAGGCGCCCCCGGGGAGCTGTTTTTT.

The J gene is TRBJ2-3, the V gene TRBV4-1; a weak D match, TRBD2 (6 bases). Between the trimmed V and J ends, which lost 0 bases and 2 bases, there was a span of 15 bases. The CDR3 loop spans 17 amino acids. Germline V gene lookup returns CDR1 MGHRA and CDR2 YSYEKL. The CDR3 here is CASSQDEEGPTTDTQYF. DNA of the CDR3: TGCGCCAGCAGCCAAGATGAGGAGGGTCCAACCACAGATACGCAGTATTTT.

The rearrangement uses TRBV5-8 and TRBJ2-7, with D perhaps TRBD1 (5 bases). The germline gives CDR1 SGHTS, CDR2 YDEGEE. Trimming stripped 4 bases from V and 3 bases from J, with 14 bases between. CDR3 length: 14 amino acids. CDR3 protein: CASSRQGRNYEQYV. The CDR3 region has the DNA TGTGCCAGCAGCAGGCAGGGAAGGAACTACGAGCAGTACGTC.

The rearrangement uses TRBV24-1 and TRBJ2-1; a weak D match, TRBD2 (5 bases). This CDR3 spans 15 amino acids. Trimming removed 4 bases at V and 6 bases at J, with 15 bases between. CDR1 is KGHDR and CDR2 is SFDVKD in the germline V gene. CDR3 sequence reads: CATSEAGILSNEQFF. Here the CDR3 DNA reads TGTGCCACCAGTGAGGCCGGGATTTTGAGCAATGAGCAGTTCTTC.

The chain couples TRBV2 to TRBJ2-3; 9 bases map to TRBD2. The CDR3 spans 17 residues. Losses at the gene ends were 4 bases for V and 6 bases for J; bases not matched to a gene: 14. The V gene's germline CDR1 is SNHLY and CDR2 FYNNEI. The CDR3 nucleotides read TGTGCCAGCAGTGGGATAGCGGGGGAACCAAGAGGGGATACGCAGTATTTT. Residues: CASSGIAGEPRGDTQYF.

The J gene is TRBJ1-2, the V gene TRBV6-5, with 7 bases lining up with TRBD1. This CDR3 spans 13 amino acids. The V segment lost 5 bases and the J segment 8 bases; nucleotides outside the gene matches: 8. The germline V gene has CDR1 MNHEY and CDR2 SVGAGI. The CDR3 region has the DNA TGTGCCAGCAGTCCTACAGGGGCGGAGGGCTACACCTTC. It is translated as CASSPTGAEGYTF.

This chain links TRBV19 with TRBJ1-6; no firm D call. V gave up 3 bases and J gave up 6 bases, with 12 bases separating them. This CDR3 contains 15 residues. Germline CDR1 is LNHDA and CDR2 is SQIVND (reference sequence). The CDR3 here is CASSINSLSNSPLHF. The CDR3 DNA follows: TGTGCCAGTAGTATCAACAGCTTGAGTAATTCACCCCTCCACTTT.

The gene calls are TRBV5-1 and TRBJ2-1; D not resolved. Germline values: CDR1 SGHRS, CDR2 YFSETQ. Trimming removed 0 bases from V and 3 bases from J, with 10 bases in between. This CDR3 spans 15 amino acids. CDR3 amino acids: CASSLVNSIYNEQFF. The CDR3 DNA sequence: TGCGCCAGCAGCTTGGTCAACTCAATCTACAATGAGCAGTTCTTC.

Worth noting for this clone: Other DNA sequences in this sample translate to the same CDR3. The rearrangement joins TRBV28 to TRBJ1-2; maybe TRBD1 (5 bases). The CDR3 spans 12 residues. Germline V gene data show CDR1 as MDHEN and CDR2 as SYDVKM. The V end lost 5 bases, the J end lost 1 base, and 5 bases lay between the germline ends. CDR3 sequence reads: CASSQGNYGYTF. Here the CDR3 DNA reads TGTGCCAGCAGTCAGGGTAACTATGGCTACACCTTC.